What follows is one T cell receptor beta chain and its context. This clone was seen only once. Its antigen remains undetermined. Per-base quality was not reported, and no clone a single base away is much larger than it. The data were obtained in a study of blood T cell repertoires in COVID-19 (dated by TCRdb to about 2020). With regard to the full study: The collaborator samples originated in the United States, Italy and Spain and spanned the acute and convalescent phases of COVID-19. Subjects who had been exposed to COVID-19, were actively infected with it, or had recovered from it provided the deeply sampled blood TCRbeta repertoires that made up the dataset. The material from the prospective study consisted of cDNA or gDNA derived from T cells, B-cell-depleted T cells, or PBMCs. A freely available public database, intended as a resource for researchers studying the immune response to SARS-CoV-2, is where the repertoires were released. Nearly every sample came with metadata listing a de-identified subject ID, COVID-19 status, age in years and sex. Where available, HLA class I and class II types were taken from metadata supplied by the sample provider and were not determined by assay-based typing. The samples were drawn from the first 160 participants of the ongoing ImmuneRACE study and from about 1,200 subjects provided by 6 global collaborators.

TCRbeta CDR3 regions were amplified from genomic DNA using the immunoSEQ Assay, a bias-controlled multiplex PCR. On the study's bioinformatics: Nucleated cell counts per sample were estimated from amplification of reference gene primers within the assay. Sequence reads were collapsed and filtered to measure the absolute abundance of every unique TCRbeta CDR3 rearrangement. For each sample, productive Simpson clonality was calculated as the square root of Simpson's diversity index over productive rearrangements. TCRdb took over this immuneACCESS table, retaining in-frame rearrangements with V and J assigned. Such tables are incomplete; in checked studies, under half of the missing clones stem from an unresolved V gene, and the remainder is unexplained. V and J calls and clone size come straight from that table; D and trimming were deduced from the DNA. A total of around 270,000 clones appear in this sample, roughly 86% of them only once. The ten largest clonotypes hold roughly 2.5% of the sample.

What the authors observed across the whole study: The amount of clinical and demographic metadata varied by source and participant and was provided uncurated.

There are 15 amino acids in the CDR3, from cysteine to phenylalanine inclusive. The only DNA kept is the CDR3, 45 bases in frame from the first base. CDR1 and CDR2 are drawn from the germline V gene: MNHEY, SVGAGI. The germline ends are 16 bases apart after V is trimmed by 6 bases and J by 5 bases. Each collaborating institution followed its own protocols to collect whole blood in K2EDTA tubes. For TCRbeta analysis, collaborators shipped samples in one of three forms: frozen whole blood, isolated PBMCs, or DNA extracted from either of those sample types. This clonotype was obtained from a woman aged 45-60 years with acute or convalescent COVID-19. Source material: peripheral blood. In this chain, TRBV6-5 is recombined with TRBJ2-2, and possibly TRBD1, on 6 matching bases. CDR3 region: CASRPGTILTGELFF. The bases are TGTGCCAGCAGACCCGGGACAATCCTGACCGGGGAGCTGTTTTTT.